The 20 T cell receptor delta chains given below trace back to one sample, sequenced in a study of γδ T cells in repeated Plasmodium falciparum infection. Flow sorting of PBMC yielded separate Vgamma9/Vdelta2+ and Vdelta2-negative gammadelta T cell populations for bulk repertoire analysis. TCRdb re-analyzed the multiplex PCR reads via CATT. The data hold some 100,000 delta-chain clones, with around 1.4% observed a single time. Sample: gamma-delta T cells from blood. These receptors came from a pool of human donors (malaria-infected and uninfected, not separated).

This clone was observed a handful of times. A read error may be the cause here, since a much bigger clone is one base away. The CDR3 region has the DNA TGTGCTCTTGGGGAAACCTACCTCCCCTGGGGCCCTTACACCGATAAACCCATCTTT. Translating it yields CALGETYLPWGPYTDKPIF. This chain joins TRDV1 and TRDJ1; perhaps TRDD3 as D (6 bases). CDR1 is TSWWSYY and CDR2 is QGS in the germline V gene. The CDR3 loop spans 19 amino acids.

This clone was detected only a few times. This likely stems from a read error, as it lies one base from a far larger clone. The sample contains more than one DNA sequence encoding this CDR3. This chain uses TRDV2 with TRDJ1; weak D call: TRDD3 (6 bases). The J gene, left out of TCRdb, was set here by checking the DNA against germline. Germline values: CDR1 GEAIGNYY, CDR2 EKD. The CDR3 runs to 14 residues. Trimming cost V 3 bases and J 2 bases, with 12 bases left between them. As DNA, the CDR3 is TGTGCCTGTGACTCACTGGGACTTACCGATAAACTCATCTTT. It encodes CACDSLGLTDKLIF.

This clone came up a few times. A far more abundant clone sits one base away, making this likely a read error. The sample carries other DNA sequences with the same CDR3. The chain uses TRDV1 and TRDJ1; 7 bases are shared with TRDD3. No J gene was available from TCRdb, and it was assigned here by a germline match of the DNA. CDR3 length: 18 amino acids. Germline V gene sequence: CDR1 TSWWSYY, CDR2 QGS. CDR3 in amino acids: CALGSGGPWGLHTDKLIF. CDR3 DNA: TGCGCTCTTGGGAGCGGAGGACCCTGGGGGTTGCACACCGATAAACTCATCTTT.

This clone was counted between two and nine times. For this DNA, TCRdb reports the protein of a much larger clone, which diverges at residue 20, most likely from a read error; the protein presented here is translated directly from the DNA. The V gene reported is TRDV2; the J gene is uncalled; the table's TRDD3 call for D was not verified on the DNA. This CDR3 contains 22 residues. Germline CDR1 is GEAIGNYY and CDR2 is EKD. CDR3 amino acids: CACDTVFVLGEPHSWDTRQTFF. CDR3 DNA: TGTGCCTGTGACACCGTCTTCGTACTGGGGGAACCCCACTCCTGGGACACCCGACAGACGTTTTTC.

This clone has more than one count but fewer than ten. TCRdb's protein for this DNA is that of a much larger clone and differs from the translation at residue 5, likely a read error; the protein shown is the DNA translation. V gene TRDV1 combines with J gene TRDJ1; 11 bases align to TRDD3. This CDR3 is 22 amino acids long. Germline CDR1 is TSWWSYY and CDR2 is QGS. Trimming removed 4 bases from V and 4 bases from J; junction bases left unmatched: 26. The CDR3 sequence is CALGGSPPKGDGGYGKGDKLIF. CDR3 bases: TGTGCTCTTGGGGGCTCCCCTCCTAAAGGGGATGGGGGATACGGGAAAGGCGATAAACTCATCTTT.

Regarding this clone: TCRdb's listed protein matches a much larger clone and diverges from this DNA's translation at residue 10, likely through a read error; the protein shown comes from the DNA. The genes are TRDV2 and TRDJ3, with 13 bases identical to TRDD3. As TCRdb names no J gene, one was assigned here on the basis of a DNA match to germline. Germline V gene sequence: CDR1 GEAIGNYY, CDR2 EKD. J lost 4 bases, V lost 3 bases, and 5 bases had no gene match. CDR3 length: 18 residues. CDR3 DNA sequence: TGTGCCTGTGACCTACTGGGGGATACGCGTTGGGACACCCGACAGATGTTTTTC. As protein: CACDLLGDTRWDTRQMFF.

This clone has ten or more counts. A much larger clone lies a single base off, so this may be a read error. At the DNA level, this CDR3 is encoded by other sequences in the same sample as well. The gene calls are TRDV2 and TRDJ2; weak D call: TRDD3 (6 bases). The CDR3 contains 14 residues. The germline CDR1 and CDR2 sequences are GEAIGNYY and EKD. CDR3 sequence reads: CACDTGIMTAQLFF. The CDR3 bases are TGTGCCTGCGACACCGGGATAATGACAGCACAACTCTTCTTT.

This clone was counted only a few times. TCRdb's protein for this DNA is that of a much larger clone and differs from the translation at residue 6, likely a read error; the protein shown is the DNA translation. The genes are TRDV2 and TRDJ1; possible D gene TRDD3, 6 bases. The germline CDR1 and CDR2 sequences are GEAIGNYY and EKD. The CDR3 covers 17 residues. V lost 0 bases, J lost 0 bases, and 16 bases lay in between. This chain's CDR3 is CACDTRVRPGDTDKLIF. CDR3 sequence (DNA): TGTGCCTGTGACACCAGGGTACGCCCTGGGGACACCGATAAACTCATCTTT.

Points on this clone: TCRdb's protein for this DNA is that of a much larger clone and differs from the translation at residue 8, likely a read error; the protein shown is the DNA translation. The rearrangement uses TRDV1 and TRDJ1; 9 positions agree with TRDD3. The J gene, absent from TCRdb, was called here by matching the DNA to germline. Trimming at V came to 0 bases and at J to 0 bases, leaving 11 bases not matched to a gene. The CDR3 length is 19 residues. CDR1 is TSWWSYY and CDR2 is QGS in the germline V gene. CDR3 sequence reads: CALGELGGGIPSYTDKLIF. The CDR3, as DNA: TGTGCTCTTGGGGAACTAGGCGGGGGGATACCCTCATACACCGATAAACTCATCTTT.

This clone was seen a few times. A far more abundant clone sits one base away, making this likely a read error. The same CDR3 can be traced to other DNA sequences in this sample. The chain combines TRDV2 with TRDJ3, with D possibly being TRDD2 (6 bases). As TCRdb names no J gene, one was assigned here on the basis of a DNA match to germline. Germline lookup yields CDR1 GEAIGNYY and CDR2 EKD. The CDR3 contains 23 residues. The V gene lost 0 bases and the J gene lost 0 bases, with 26 bases spanning the gap. The DNA for the CDR3 is TGTGCCTGTGACACCCACTGCCTTCCGGGCCGCTCGGATAACTCCTGGGACACCCGACAGATGTTTTTC. It yields the protein CACDTHCLPGRSDNSWDTRQMFF.

The table lists this clone with many counts. This sequence may be a read error, since a much larger clone differs from it by one base. Distinct nucleotide sequences in the sample also encode this CDR3. The chain links TRDV1 to TRDJ1; TRDD3 aligns across 11 bases. The CDR3 loop spans 25 amino acids. Germline V gene data show CDR1 as TSWWSYY and CDR2 as QGS. J lost 0 bases, V lost 5 bases, and 32 bases had no gene match. This CDR3 is CALGSLPRGLTGGYAFPPYTDKLIF. CDR3 DNA: TGTGCTCTTGGGAGCCTTCCGCGAGGCCTTACTGGGGGATATGCGTTTCCCCCGTACACCGATAAACTCATCTTT.

This clone was observed many times. The amino acid sequence in TCRdb belongs to a much larger clone and departs from this DNA's translation at residue 11, likely a sequencing read error; the sequence shown is translated from the DNA. This chain uses TRDV2 with TRDJ1, with D hard to call. The J gene, missing from TCRdb, was assigned here through DNA to germline matching. The CDR3 runs 16 residues. V was cut by 0 bases and J by 3 bases, with 16 bases left in between. Germline V gene data show CDR1 as GEAIGNYY and CDR2 as EKD. CDR3 coding DNA: TGTGCCTGTGACACCGTATCCGATAGGTACGCCGATAAACTCATCTTT. Translating it yields CACDTVSDRYADKLIF.

A few counts support this clone. It is likely a read error: a sequence one base away is far more abundant. No J gene call was made, and the V gene is TRDV3; TRDD3, the table's D call, lacks a check against the DNA. Germline assignment: CDR1 TVYSNPD and CDR2 GDNSRS (reference sequence). This CDR3 is 24 amino acids long. CDR3 residues: CAFRAALTGGYAVGLRTHADKLIF. The CDR3 DNA reads TGTGCCTTTAGGGCAGCTCTTACTGGGGGATACGCGGTAGGACTTAGGACCCACGCCGATAAGCTCATCTTT.

Comment on this clone: TCRdb's listed protein matches a much larger clone and diverges from this DNA's translation at residue 13, likely through a read error; the protein shown comes from the DNA. J is TRDJ1 and V is TRDV2, with D tentatively TRDD3 (5 bases). From germline, CDR1 is GEAIGNYY and CDR2 EKD. The CDR3 has 16 residues. CDR3 sequence: CACDTVGHRQTDQLIF. The CDR3 DNA reads TGTGCCTGTGACACCGTGGGGCATCGCCAGACCGATCAACTCATCTTT.

In this sample, this clone turned up a few times. At one end, the junction sequence differs from germline, possibly due to a read error. The V gene is TRDV1, the J gene TRDJ1, with 11 bases aligning to TRDD3. The CDR3 is 23 residues long. Germline V CDR1 and CDR2: TSWWSYY, QGS. The DNA for the CDR3 is TGTGCTCTTGGGGGCACTGGCCTCCTATTCCTACCCTGGGGGATACAAGTGAGCGATAACCTCATCTTT. Translated, it gives CALGGTGLLFLPWGIQVSDNLIF.

Details on this clone: The protein that TCRdb holds for this DNA derives from a much larger clone and differs from the translated DNA at residue 5, which likely indicates a read error; the protein shown here is translated from the DNA. The chain uses TRDV1 and TRDJ1, with D tentatively TRDD3 (6 bases). Germline matching of the DNA provided the J gene here, since TCRdb leaves it blank. The CDR3 sequence is 23 residues long. Germline CDR1 and CDR2: TSWWSYY and QGS. V dropped 4 bases and J dropped 0 bases, with 36 bases sitting between them. CDR3 amino acids: CALGGLPLLSNPWGSHYTDKLIF. The CDR3 nucleotides read TGTGCTCTTGGGGGACTTCCATTACTTTCGAACCCTTGGGGATCCCATTACACCGATAAACTCATCTTT.

This clone was seen only a few times. The protein TCRdb lists belongs to a much larger clone and differs from this DNA's translation at residue 13, which points to a read error; the protein shown is made from the DNA. J is TRDJ2 and V is TRDV3; D might be TRDD2 (9 bases). TCRdb offers no J gene call, so here the DNA was matched to germline to obtain one. The CDR3 totals 19 residues. Looked up from germline, CDR1 is TVYSNPD and CDR2 is GDNSRS (reference sequence). V was trimmed by 3 bases and J by 4 bases, leaving 30 bases between them. Here the CDR3 DNA reads TGTGCCTTCCTAGGCCTTCCTACGTCTTGGGGGATCTCGACAGCACAACTCTTCTTT. Residues: CAFLGLPTSWGISTAQLFF.

Ten or more counts support this clone. The V call is TRDV1, the J call TRDJ1; 8 nucleotides line up with TRDD3. As TCRdb names no J gene, one was assigned here on the basis of a DNA match to germline. This CDR3 contains 16 residues. Per germline, CDR1 TSWWSYY and CDR2 QGS. V shed 5 bases and J 1 base; nucleotides not matched to a gene: 9. The CDR3 DNA reads TGTGCTCTTGGGAAGCGTGGGGGATGGCCCACCGATAAACTCATCTTT. This codes for CALGKRGGWPTDKLIF.

This clone was observed many times. The TCRdb protein, from a much larger clone, departs from this DNA's translation at residue 20, likely by read error; the protein shown derives from the DNA. No J gene was assigned, while the V gene was called as TRDV1; no check of the table's D call, TRDD3, against the DNA was made. The V gene's germline CDR1 is TSWWSYY and CDR2 QGS. The CDR3 spans 21 residues. This CDR3 is CALGGHRGPTPWGEYTDKLTF. The CDR3 coding sequence is TGTGCTCTTGGGGGGCACAGAGGTCCTACGCCCTGGGGAGAGTACACCGATAAACTCACCTTT.

This clone has just a few counts. TCRdb has a much larger clone's protein, which differs at residue 8 from the translation of this DNA, likely because of a read error; what is shown is the protein translated from the DNA. V is TRDV1 and J is TRDJ1, with 7 bases identical to TRDD3. The J gene was not available in TCRdb and was assigned here by matching the DNA to germline segments. With 1 base clipped from V and 0 bases from J, the junction kept 20 bases outside the gene matches. This CDR3 region has 21 residues. Germline V gene data show CDR1 as TSWWSYY and CDR2 as QGS. CDR3 region: CALGERPGYWGMVRYTDKLIF. For the CDR3, the DNA is TGTGCTCTTGGGGAACGTCCGGGGTACTGGGGAATGGTTCGGTACACCGATAAACTCATCTTT.